Here is one T cell receptor (beta chain) with its context. This table comes from immunoSEQ multiplex PCR, and its TCRdb copy is limited to in-frame clones, with some not included. This table holds 200,000 to 250,000 clones, approximately 82% found once. The entry originates in a study of blood T cell repertoires in COVID-19. Study-level information: Donors in the United States, Italy and Spain gave samples during acute or convalescent COVID-19.

In germline, CDR1 is KGHSH, CDR2 LQKENI. V was trimmed by 3 bases and J by 5 bases, leaving 7 bases between them. The CDR3 has 12 residues. The sequenced material came from peripheral blood. The TCR comes from a middle-aged man with active or convalescent COVID-19. The rearrangement links TRBV18 to TRBJ2-5; TRBD1 might be the D (6 bases). The CDR3 sequence: CASSPDRETQYF. CDR3 DNA sequence: TGTGCCAGCTCACCCGACAGGGAGACCCAGTACTTC. Full variable domain (outside the CDR3, taken from reference TRBV18 and TRBJ2-5): NAGVMQNPRHLVRRRGQEARLRCSPMKGHSHVYWYRQLPEEGLKFMVYLQKENIIDESGMPKERFSAEFPKEGPSILRIQQVVRGDSAAYFCASSPDRETQYFGPGTRLLVL.